This TCR beta chain was sequenced during a study of blood T cell repertoires in COVID-19 (dated by TCRdb to 2020 to 2021). About the full investigation: The collaborator samples originated in the United States, Italy and Spain and spanned the acute and convalescent phases of COVID-19. The material from the prospective study consisted of cDNA or gDNA derived from T cells, B-cell-depleted T cells, or PBMCs. Subjects who had been exposed to COVID-19, were actively infected with it, or had recovered from it provided the deeply sampled blood TCRbeta repertoires that made up the dataset. The repertoires were released in a freely available public database intended as a resource for research on the immune response to SARS-CoV-2. Samples came from the ongoing ImmuneRACE study (first 160 participants) plus 1,254 subjects from 6 global collaborators. Nearly every sample came with metadata listing a de-identified subject ID, COVID-19 status, age in years and sex. HLA class I and class II types, where available, came from metadata supplied by the sample provider rather than from assay-based typing.

In regard to this clone: The antigen it binds to is not known. Nothing much larger sits one base from this clone, and base qualities are not available.

Sequences MNHEY (CDR1) and SVGAGI (CDR2) are obtained from the germline V gene. Clipping removes 0 bases from V and 2 bases from J, with 6 as the unmatched junction base count. Including the terminal cysteine and phenylalanine, the CDR3 comprises 16 residues. Just CDR3 DNA is preserved here, 48 bases in frame from base 1. TCRbeta CDR3 regions were amplified from genomic DNA by means of the immunoSEQ Assay, a bias-controlled multiplex PCR. The published analysis was carried out like this. Nucleated cell counts per sample were estimated from amplification of reference gene primers within the assay. Sequence reads were collapsed and filtered to measure the absolute abundance of every unique TCRbeta CDR3 rearrangement. For each sample, productive Simpson clonality was calculated as the square root of Simpson's diversity index across productive rearrangements. The clones in this table, taken by TCRdb from immuneACCESS, are in-frame only. Not every clone is retained; where verified, under half of the shortfall comes from an unresolved V gene, and the cause of the rest is unknown. V, J and clone size were drawn from that table, and D and trimming were deduced from the DNA. In all, the sample holds about 340,000 clones, and more than 85% of those were seen once. Around a sixth of the sample rests with the top ten.

What the authors observed across the whole study: Clinical and demographic metadata were provided uncurated, with the amount varying by source and participant.

Participants in the prospective study were aged 18 to 89 years, lived in about two dozen United States geographic areas, and enrolled through a virtual design. To assign participants to cohorts, the prospective study relied on clinical history that participants themselves reported in a screening survey and a study questionnaire. For ImmuneRACE Cohort 3, a participant was defined as recovered based on two consecutive negative NP/OP PCR tests, clearance by a healthcare professional, or resolution of symptoms. Each participant in the prospective study had whole blood, serum and a nasopharyngeal or oropharyngeal swab collected by mobile phlebotomists. Over a roughly 2-month period, participants in the prospective study had the option of providing additional blood draws and questionnaires. Blood samples from the prospective study were shipped frozen or at room temperature prior to DNA extraction.

The sample consisted of PBMCs or T cells enriched from blood (not recorded which). The rearranged chain carries TRBV6-5 and TRBJ1-1; a stretch of 7 junction bases matches TRBD1. This TCR was recovered from a woman aged 30 to 39 who had recovered from COVID-19. The nucleotides are TGTGCCAGCAGTTACTCCCGGGACAGACATAACACTGAAGCTTTCTTT. Translated, this is CASSYSRDRHNTEAFF.